This T cell receptor beta chain emerged from a study of shared clonotypes between healthy human individuals. Germline V lookup: CDR1 SGDLS, CDR2 YYNGEE. CDR3 length: 14 amino acids. The junction had 9 bases not matched to a gene; V was cut back by 3 bases and J by 7 bases. Assay: immunoSEQ multiplex PCR; the TCRdb copy retains only in-frame clones and omits some. Here the sample spans roughly 700,000 clones, approximately 79% being singletons. Division of CD4+ cells produced a CD45RA+ naive subset and a CD45RA-negative memory subset. The sequenced material came from memory CD4+ T cells sorted from blood. The subset denotes: CD45RA-negative fraction. V gene TRBV9 combines with J gene TRBJ2-7; 8 bases fit TRBD2. The TCR sequence derives from a woman aged 25 to 39 in good health. CDR3 sequence reads: CASSESAGGREQYF. The CDR3, as DNA: TGTGCCAGCAGCGAGTCTGCGGGAGGCCGGGAGCAGTACTTC. The whole variable domain, remainder taken from reference TRBV9 and TRBJ2-7, is DSGVTQTPKHLITATGQRVTLRCSPRSGDLSVYWYQQSLDQGLQFLIQYYNGEERAKGNILERFSAQQFPDLHSELNLSSLELGDSALYFCASSESAGGREQYFGPGTRLTVT.